The clone carrying this T cell receptor (beta chain) has a handful of counts. What it binds is unknown. The junction differs from germline at one of its ends, possibly a read error. The germline V gene encodes CDR1 SQVTM and CDR2 ANQGSEA. The CDR3 covers 17 residues. Genomic DNA served as template for TCR beta VDJ and CDR3 profiling. Using its own MiXCR run on the reads, TCRdb lists one record per CDR3 protein. The sample lists 100,000 to 130,000 distinct CDR3 sequences, around half occurring once. This specimen belongs to a study of CD8+CD57+ T cells in acquired aplastic anemia. Study details: DNA from sorted CD4+ and CD8+ cells averaged around 3.2 ug.

Study-wide points: The study identified under 30 CD8+ CDR3 sequences shared by patients and controls. Levels of CD8+ Simpson's diversity were not significantly distinct in patients versus controls.

This receptor was taken from a human donor in good health, serving as a control. The sample was sorted CD4+, CD8+, or CD8+CD57+ T cells (not recorded which) from PBMCs. The chain employs TRBV29-1 and TRBJ2-7; 7 nucleotides match TRBD2. This chain's CDR3 is CRVVPVVGGGSSYEQYF. CDR3 sequence (DNA): TGCAGGGTTGTGCCCGTCGTCGGCGGGGGTAGCTCCTACGAGCAGTACTTC.